This is a list of T cell receptor beta chains from one sample in a study of T cell repertoires in cytomegalovirus infection. TCRdb itself ran the reads through MiXCR, one entry per CDR3 protein. The sample has approximately 750,000 distinct CDR3 sequences; less than 40% are singletons. The sequenced material came from PBMCs. These receptors were collected from a human donor in good health (CMV status not recorded). Some clones in this sample may be carry-over from other donors' samples. Each CDR3 is given with its conserved first and last residue. Each record gives: J gene, V gene, clone size, D gene, CDR3 protein, CDR3 DNA. The D gene is left open where the match is weak. The listing skips clone size in some rows; elsewhere it reads once, few, many or a size class.

>TRBJ2-3|TRBV28|few|TRBD2
CASTPPGREMTGTDTQYF
TGTGCCAGCACTCCCCCGGGGCGGGAGATGACCGGCACAGATACGCAGTATTTT
>TRBJ2-3|TRBV7-3|.|.
CASSQAPRERNTQYF
TGTGCCAGCAGCCAGGCTCCCAGGGAGAGGAATACGCAGTATTTT
>TRBJ2-2|TRBV6-2/TRBV6-3|.|.
CASSEVTGELFF
TGTGCCAGCAGTGAAGTCACCGGGGAGCTGTTTTTT
>TRBJ2-5|TRBV2|.|TRBD2
CASKGILGLAASTQYF
TGTGCCAGCAAGGGGATACTGGGACTAGCGGCTTCGACCCAGTACTTC
>TRBJ2-7|TRBV2|.|.
CASSGQLTYEQYF
TGTGCCAGCAGTGGACAGCTCACCTACGAGCAGTACTTC
>TRBJ2-2|TRBV11-1|.|TRBD2
CASSLAGLATGELFF
TGTGCCAGCAGCTTAGCCGGACTAGCGACCGGGGAGCTGTTTTTT
>TRBJ1-6|TRBV5-1|few|TRBD1
CASSLDRASPLHF
TGCGCCAGCAGCCTGGACAGGGCCTCACCCCTCCACTTT
>TRBJ2-5|TRBV28|.|.
CASSRTPQDTQYF
TGTGCCAGCAGCCGGACTCCCCAAGATACCCAGTACTTC
>TRBJ2-7|TRBV12-3/TRBV12-4|once|TRBD2
CARSLAAGDEKYF
TGTGCCAGAAGTTTAGCGGCGGGGGACGAGAAGTACTTC
>TRBJ1-3|TRBV6-2/TRBV6-3|few|TRBD1
CASIPRRSGQGPGNTIYF
TGTGCCAGCATTCCAAGGAGATCGGGACAGGGACCAGGAAACACCATATATTTT
>TRBJ1-2|TRBV7-2|many|.
CASSLAGVGKSANFYGYTF
TGTGCCAGCAGCTTAGCCGGAGTTGGCAAATCCGCTAACTTCTATGGCTACACCTTC
>TRBJ2-1|TRBV2|few|TRBD2
CASSVARRGINSYNEQFF
TGTGCCAGCAGTGTCGCCCGGCGGGGGATTAACTCCTACAATGAGCAGTTCTTC
>TRBJ2-3|TRBV7-2|few|TRBD1
CASSLETGGDADTQYF
TGTGCCAGCAGCTTAGAGACAGGGGGCGACGCAGATACGCAGTATTTT
>TRBJ2-1|TRBV28|many|TRBD1
CASRGQGIGNPYNEQFF
TGTGCCAGCAGAGGACAGGGAATTGGGAATCCATACAATGAGCAGTTCTTC
>TRBJ2-3|TRBV11-2|.|.
CASSLGPLASTDTQYF
TGTGCCAGCAGCTTAGGCCCCCTCGCTAGCACAGATACGCAGTATTTT
>TRBJ2-1|TRBV7-6|few|.
CASSASERGGYNEQFF
TGTGCTAGCAGCGCCTCCGAGAGGGGTGGGTACAATGAGCAGTTCTTC
>TRBJ2-5|TRBV20-1|.|TRBD2
CSAQSGRASKTQYF
TGCAGTGCTCAAAGCGGGAGGGCCAGTAAGACCCAGTACTTC
>TRBJ1-6|TRBV6-2/TRBV6-3|.|.
CASSYSRDRRAKVGSPLHF
TGTGCCAGCAGTTACTCGAGAGACAGGAGAGCAAAAGTTGGTTCACCCCTCCACTTT
>TRBJ2-1|TRBV28|few|.
CASSSIGFSGNEQFF
TGTGCCAGCAGCTCTATCGGGTTCAGCGGCAATGAGCAGTTCTTC
>TRBJ1-5|TRBV5-1|.|.
CASSLVGGGVNQPQHF
TGCGCCAGCAGCTTGGTGGGTGGAGGAGTAAATCAGCCCCAGCATTTT
>TRBJ2-2|TRBV4-1|.|.
CATGPNTGELFF
TGCGCCACTGGACCGAACACCGGGGAGCTGTTTTTT
>TRBJ1-6|TRBV2|.|.
CASMPSAVSPLHF
TGTGCCAGCATGCCCTCGGCGGTCTCACCCCTCCACTTT
>TRBJ2-3|TRBV7-9|few|TRBD2
CASSPGRIFTSGRGGDTQYF
TGTGCCAGCAGCCCCGGACGGATATTCACTAGCGGGAGAGGAGGCGATACGCAGTATTTT
>TRBJ1-1|TRBV2|.|.
CASSEWGAAEAFF
TGTGCCAGCAGTGAGTGGGGGGCGGCTGAAGCTTTCTTT
>TRBJ1-4|TRBV7-9|few|.
CASSSGVAGATTNEKLFF
TGTGCCAGCAGCTCAGGGGTGGCGGGGGCCACAACTAATGAAAAACTGTTTTTT
>TRBJ1-5|TRBV28|few|TRBD1
CASGHRDRDQPQHF
TGTGCCAGCGGCCACCGGGACAGGGATCAGCCCCAGCATTTT
>TRBJ1-3|TRBV28|once|.
CASSIGGGLAGNTIYF
TGTGCCAGCAGTATAGGGGGGGGGCTGGCTGGAAACACCATATATTTT
>TRBJ2-5|TRBV27|few|.
CASSRTQGETQYF
TGTGCCAGCAGCCGTACTCAGGGGGAGACCCAGTACTTC
>TRBJ1-1|TRBV7-8|few|.
CASSSEPVGHKNTEAFF
TGTGCCAGCAGCTCGGAACCCGTCGGGCACAAGAACACTGAAGCTTTCTTT
>TRBJ2-1|TRBV7-8|few|TRBD2
CASSRGLAAYNEQFF
TGTGCCAGCAGCAGGGGACTAGCGGCCTACAATGAGCAGTTCTTC
>TRBJ2-5|TRBV5-4|.|.
CASSYWTEETQYF
TGTGCCAGCAGCTACTGGACAGAAGAGACCCAGTACTTC
>TRBJ2-7|TRBV6-2/TRBV6-3|.|TRBD1
CASSYRDRVTHEQYF
TGTGCCAGCAGTTACCGGGACAGGGTGACCCACGAGCAGTACTTC
>TRBJ2-1|TRBV19|few|.
CASSRTTYNEQFF
TGTGCCAGTAGCCGGACTACCTACAATGAGCAGTTCTTC
>TRBJ2-1|TRBV11-3|.|.
CASSTQGGNEQFF
TGTGCCAGCAGCACACAGGGCGGCAATGAGCAGTTCTTC
>TRBJ2-1|TRBV28|many|.
CASGTRVEQFF
TGTGCCAGCGGGACAAGGGTAGAGCAGTTCTTC
>TRBJ1-1|TRBV28|.|.
CASNPGALNTEAFF
TGTGCCAGCAACCCAGGGGCCCTGAACACTGAAGCTTTCTTT
>TRBJ1-2|TRBV28|.|TRBD1
CASSLGQGAFNYGYTF
TGTGCCAGTTCCCTGGGACAGGGGGCCTTTAACTATGGCTACACCTTC
>TRBJ1-5|TRBV27|few|.
CASSLGMRGNQPQHF
TGTGCCAGCAGTTTGGGGATGAGGGGCAATCAGCCCCAGCATTTT
>TRBJ1-1|TRBV7-9|few|.
CASSGGDMNTEAFF
TGTGCCAGCAGTGGGGGGGATATGAACACTGAAGCTTTCTTT
>TRBJ1-2|TRBV9|.|.
CASSPDPGGDGYTF
TGTGCCAGCAGCCCAGACCCCGGAGGGGACGGCTACACCTTC